This is a list of T cell receptor beta chains from one sample in a study of OX40 agonist ivuxolimab in advanced cancers. Using immunoSEQ multiplex PCR, the repertoire was profiled, and TCRdb retains in-frame clones only, with some absent. The repertoire holds approximately 90,000 clones, with roughly 88% as singletons. The sequencing here drew on CD4+ or CD8+ T cells sorted from blood, taken in a trial of the OX40 agonist ivuxolimab. The receptors come from an adult with an advanced solid tumor such as melanoma, head and neck, liver or kidney cancer. CDR3s include the opening cysteine and the closing phenylalanine or tryptophan. Size values are once, few and many counts, or a class for expanded clones, and some rows have none.

>TRBV11-2|once|TRBJ2-7
CASSTSSVAIEQYF
>TRBV10-3|-|TRBJ2-1
CAISEMGTGDNEQFF
>TRBV7-9|-|TRBJ2-1
CASSDLGRGLYNEQFF
>TRBV2|-|TRBJ1-5
CASSEWAGAAGQPQHF
>TRBV2|-|TRBJ2-5
CASSVHLQETQYF
>TRBV5-5|once|TRBJ1-5
CASSEAQGWSQHF
>TRBV19|-|TRBJ1-1
CASSILGQGREAFF
>TRBV7-2|-|TRBJ2-7
CASSLDSLAGISYEQYF
>TRBV30|-|TRBJ2-1
CAYGDGTQFF
>TRBV4-3|-|TRBJ2-7
CASSRQITGNEQYF